The T cell receptor (beta chain) described here comes from a study of T cell repertoires in cytomegalovirus infection. Study-wide findings and caveats: HLA-C-restricted TCR beta clonotypes specific for CMV led the ex vivo response.

On this clonotype itself: The antigen remains unidentified.

TCRdb recomputed calls from the reads with MiXCR, one row per CDR3 protein. The sample carries nearly 450,000 distinct CDR3 sequences, roughly 31% recorded once. The CDR3 spans 11 residues. V was cut by 5 bases and J by 6 bases, with 7 bases left in between. The germline V gene encodes CDR1 MNHEY and CDR2 SVGAGI. J is TRBJ1-1 and V is TRBV6-5; possibly TRBD1 for D (6 bases). The specimen was PBMCs. The TCR was taken from a human donor in good health (CMV status not recorded). Some clones in this sample may be carry-over from other donors' samples. The CDR3 here is CASSQGSEAFF. CDR3 coding DNA: TGTGCCAGCAGTCAGGGGTCTGAAGCTTTCTTT.